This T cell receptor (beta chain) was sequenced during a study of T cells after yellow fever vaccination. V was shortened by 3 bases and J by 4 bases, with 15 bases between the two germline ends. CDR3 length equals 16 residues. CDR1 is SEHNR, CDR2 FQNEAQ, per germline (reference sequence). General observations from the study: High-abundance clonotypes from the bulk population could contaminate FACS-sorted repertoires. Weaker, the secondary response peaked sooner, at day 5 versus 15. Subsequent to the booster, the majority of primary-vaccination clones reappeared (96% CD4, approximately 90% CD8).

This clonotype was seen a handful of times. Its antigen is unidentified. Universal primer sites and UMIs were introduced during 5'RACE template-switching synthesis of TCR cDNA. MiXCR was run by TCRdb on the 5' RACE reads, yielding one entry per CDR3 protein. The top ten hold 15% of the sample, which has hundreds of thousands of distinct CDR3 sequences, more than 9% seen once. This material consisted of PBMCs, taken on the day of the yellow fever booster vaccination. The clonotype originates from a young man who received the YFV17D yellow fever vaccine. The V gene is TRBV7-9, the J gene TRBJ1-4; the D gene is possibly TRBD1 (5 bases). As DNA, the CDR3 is TGTGCCAGCAGCTTCTCTTGGGGGAGTGATAATGAAAAACTGTTTTTT. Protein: CASSFSWGSDNEKLFF.